This T cell receptor (beta chain) was captured by sequencing in a study of T cell responses to AZD1222 COVID-19 vaccine. The CDR3 loop spans 20 amino acids. Trimming removed 1 base at V and 2 bases at J, with 24 bases between. Germline CDR1 and CDR2: SGHVS and FQNEAQ. Repertoires were generated with immunoSEQ multiplex PCR, while TCRdb's copy carries only in-frame clones and drops some. The data hold around 100,000 clones, with approximately 90% observed a single time. The sample was peripheral blood, taken 28 days after the second AZD1222 dose. The V call is TRBV7-8, the J call TRBJ1-5; D perhaps matches TRBD1 (5 bases). The receptor's source is an adult who received the AZD1222 COVID-19 vaccine. This CDR3 reads CASSLGAGGGLVRGNQPQHF. The CDR3 nucleotides read TGTGCCAGCAGCTTAGGTGCTGGGGGTGGCTTGGTCAGGGGCAATCAGCCCCAGCATTTT.